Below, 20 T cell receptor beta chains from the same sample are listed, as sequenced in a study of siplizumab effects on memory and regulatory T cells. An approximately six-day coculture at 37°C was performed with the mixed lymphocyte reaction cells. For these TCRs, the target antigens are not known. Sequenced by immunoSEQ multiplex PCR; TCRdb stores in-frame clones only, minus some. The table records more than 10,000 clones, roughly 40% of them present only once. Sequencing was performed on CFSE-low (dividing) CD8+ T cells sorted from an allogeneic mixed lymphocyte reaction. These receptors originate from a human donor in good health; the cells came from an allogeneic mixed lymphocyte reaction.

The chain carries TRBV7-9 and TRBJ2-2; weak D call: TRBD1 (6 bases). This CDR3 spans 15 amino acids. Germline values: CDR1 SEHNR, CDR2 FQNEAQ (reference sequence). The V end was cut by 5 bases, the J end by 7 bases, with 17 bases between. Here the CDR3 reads CASSPLWGQGGELFF. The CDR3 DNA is TGTGCCAGCAGCCCCCTTTGGGGGCAAGGCGGGGAGCTGTTTTTT. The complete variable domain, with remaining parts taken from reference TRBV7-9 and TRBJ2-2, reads DTGVSQNPRHKITKRGQNVTFRCDPISEHNRLYWYRQTLGQGPEFLTYFQNEAQLEKSRLLSDRFSAERPKGSFSTLEIQRTEQGDSAMYLCASSPLWGQGGELFFGEGSRLTVL.

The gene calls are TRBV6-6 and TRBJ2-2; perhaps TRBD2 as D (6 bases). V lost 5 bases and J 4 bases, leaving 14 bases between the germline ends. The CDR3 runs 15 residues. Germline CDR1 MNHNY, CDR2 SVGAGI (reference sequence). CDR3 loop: CASSPRRGSTGELFF. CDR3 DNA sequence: TGTGCCAGCAGTCCTCGGCGGGGTTCCACCGGGGAGCTGTTTTTT.

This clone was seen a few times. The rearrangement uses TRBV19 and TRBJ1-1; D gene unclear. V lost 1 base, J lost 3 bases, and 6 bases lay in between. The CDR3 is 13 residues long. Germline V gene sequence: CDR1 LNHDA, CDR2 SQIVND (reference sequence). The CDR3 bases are TGTGCCAGTAGTATAGTTGGAGACACTGAAGCTTTCTTT. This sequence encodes CASSIVGDTEAFF.

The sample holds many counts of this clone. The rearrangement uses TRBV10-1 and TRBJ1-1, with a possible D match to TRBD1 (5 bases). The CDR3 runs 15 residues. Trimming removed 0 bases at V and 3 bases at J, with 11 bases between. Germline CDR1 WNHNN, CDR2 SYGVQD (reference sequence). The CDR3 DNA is TGCGCCAGCAGTGAGTCTGGGGGGGTGGACACTGAAGCTTTCTTT. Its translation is CASSESGGVDTEAFF.

The CDR3: CSANTIPGLSLDHEQFF. The CDR3 bases are TGCAGCGCTAACACTATCCCGGGACTTAGCCTGGACCATGAGCAGTTCTTC. This chain connects TRBV29-1 to TRBJ2-1, with D perhaps TRBD2 (6 bases). This CDR3 comprises 17 residues. V was shortened by 7 bases and J by 8 bases, with 30 bases between the two germline ends. Germline CDR1 is SQVTM and CDR2 is ANQGSEA.

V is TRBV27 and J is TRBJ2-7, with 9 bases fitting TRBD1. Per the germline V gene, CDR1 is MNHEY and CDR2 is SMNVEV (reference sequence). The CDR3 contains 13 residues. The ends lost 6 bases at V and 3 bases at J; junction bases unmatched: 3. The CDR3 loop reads CASSGDRDYEQYF. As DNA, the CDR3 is TGTGCCAGCAGCGGGGACAGGGACTACGAGCAGTACTTC.

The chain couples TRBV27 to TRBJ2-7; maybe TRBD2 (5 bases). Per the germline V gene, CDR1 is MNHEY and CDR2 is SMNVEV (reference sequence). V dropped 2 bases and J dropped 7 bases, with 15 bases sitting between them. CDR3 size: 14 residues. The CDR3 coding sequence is TGTGCCAGCAGTTTAATCGGACCTCCGGGGGAGCAGTACTTC. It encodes CASSLIGPPGEQYF.

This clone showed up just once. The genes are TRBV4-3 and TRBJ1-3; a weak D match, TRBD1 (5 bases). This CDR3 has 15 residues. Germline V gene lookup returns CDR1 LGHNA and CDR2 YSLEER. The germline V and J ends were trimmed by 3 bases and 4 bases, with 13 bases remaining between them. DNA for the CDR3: TGCGCCAGCAGCCAGTCCCAGGGCGTGGGAAACACCATATATTTT. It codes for CASSQSQGVGNTIYF.

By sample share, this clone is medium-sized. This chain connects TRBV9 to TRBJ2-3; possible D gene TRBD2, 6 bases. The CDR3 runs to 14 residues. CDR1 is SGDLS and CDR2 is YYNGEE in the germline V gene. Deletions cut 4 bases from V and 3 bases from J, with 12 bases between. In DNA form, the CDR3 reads TGTGCCAGCAGCCCGTGGACTAATACAGATACGCAGTATTTT. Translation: CASSPWTNTDTQYF.

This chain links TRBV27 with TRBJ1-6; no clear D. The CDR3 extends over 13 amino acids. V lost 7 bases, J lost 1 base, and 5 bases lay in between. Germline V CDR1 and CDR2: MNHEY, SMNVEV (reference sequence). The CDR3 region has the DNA TGTGCCAGCACAAGGTCCTATAATTCACCCCTCCACTTT. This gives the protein CASTRSYNSPLHF.

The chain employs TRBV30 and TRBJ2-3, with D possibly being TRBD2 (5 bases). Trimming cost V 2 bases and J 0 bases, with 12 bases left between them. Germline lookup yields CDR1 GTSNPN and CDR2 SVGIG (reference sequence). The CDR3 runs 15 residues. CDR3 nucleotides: TGTGCCTGGAGTTTGGGTGGGAGCAGCACAGATACGCAGTATTTT. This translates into CAWSLGGSSTDTQYF. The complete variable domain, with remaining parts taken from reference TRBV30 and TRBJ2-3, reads SQTIHQWPATLVQPVGSPLSLECTVEGTSNPNLYWYRQAAGRGLQLLFYSVGIGQISSEVPQNLSASRPQDRQFILSSKKLLLSDSGFYLCAWSLGGSSTDTQYFGPGTRLTVL.

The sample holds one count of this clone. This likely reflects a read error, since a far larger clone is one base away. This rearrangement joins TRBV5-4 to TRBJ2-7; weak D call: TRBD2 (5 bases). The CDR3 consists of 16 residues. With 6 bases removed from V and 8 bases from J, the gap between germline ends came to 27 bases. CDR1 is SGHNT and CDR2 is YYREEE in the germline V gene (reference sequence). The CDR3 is CASTPSFGRSGGKQYF. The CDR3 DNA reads TGTGCCAGCACCCCCTCATTTGGTCGGAGTGGAGGAAAGCAGTACTTC.

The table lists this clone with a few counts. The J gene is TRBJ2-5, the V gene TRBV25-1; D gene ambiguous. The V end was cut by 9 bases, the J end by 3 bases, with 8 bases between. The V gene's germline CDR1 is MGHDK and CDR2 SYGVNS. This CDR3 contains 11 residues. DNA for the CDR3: TGTGCCAGGCCGGGTAAAGAGACCCAGTACTTC. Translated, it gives CARPGKETQYF.

Here the CDR3 reads CASSAFSGAYEQYF. Written as DNA, the CDR3 is TGTGCCAGCAGCGCCTTTTCGGGGGCCTACGAGCAGTACTTC. The chain recombines TRBV7-8 with TRBJ2-7; D perhaps matches TRBD2 (6 bases). V shed 5 bases and J shed 2 bases, with 13 bases lying between them. This CDR3 contains 14 residues. The germline V gene encodes CDR1 SGHVS and CDR2 FQNEAQ.

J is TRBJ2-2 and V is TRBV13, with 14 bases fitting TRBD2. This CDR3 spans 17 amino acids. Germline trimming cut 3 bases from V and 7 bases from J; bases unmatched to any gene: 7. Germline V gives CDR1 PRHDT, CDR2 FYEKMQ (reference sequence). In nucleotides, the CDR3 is TGTGCCAGCAGCTTCGGGACTAGCGGGAGCATTGGCGGGGAGCTGTTTTTT. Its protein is CASSFGTSGSIGGELFF.

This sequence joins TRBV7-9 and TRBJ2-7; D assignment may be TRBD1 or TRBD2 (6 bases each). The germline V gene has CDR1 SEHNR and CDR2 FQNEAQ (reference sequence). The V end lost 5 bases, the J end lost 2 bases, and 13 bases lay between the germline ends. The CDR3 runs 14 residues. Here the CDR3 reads CASSPRGVTYEQYF. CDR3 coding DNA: TGTGCCAGCAGCCCGAGGGGGGTGACCTACGAGCAGTACTTC.

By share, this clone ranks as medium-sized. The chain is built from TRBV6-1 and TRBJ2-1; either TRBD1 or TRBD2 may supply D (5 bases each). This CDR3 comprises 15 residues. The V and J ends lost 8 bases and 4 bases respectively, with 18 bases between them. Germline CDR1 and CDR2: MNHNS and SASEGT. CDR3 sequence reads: CASDPVGDRYNEQFF. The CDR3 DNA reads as TGTGCCAGCGATCCTGTAGGGGACCGGTACAATGAGCAGTTCTTC.

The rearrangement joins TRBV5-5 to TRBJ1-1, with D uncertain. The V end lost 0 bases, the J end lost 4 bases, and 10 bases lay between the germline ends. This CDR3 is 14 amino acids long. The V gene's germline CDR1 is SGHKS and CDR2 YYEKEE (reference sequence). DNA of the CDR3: TGTGCCAGCAGCTTGGGGACTCGAGCCACTGAAGCTTTCTTT. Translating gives CASSLGTRATEAFF.

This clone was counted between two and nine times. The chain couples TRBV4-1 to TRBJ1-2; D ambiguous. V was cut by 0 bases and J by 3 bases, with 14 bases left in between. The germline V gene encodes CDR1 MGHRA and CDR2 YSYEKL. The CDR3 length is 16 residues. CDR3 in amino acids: CASSQDSGRLHYGYTF. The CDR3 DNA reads TGCGCCAGCAGCCAAGATTCCGGCAGGCTCCACTATGGCTACACCTTC.

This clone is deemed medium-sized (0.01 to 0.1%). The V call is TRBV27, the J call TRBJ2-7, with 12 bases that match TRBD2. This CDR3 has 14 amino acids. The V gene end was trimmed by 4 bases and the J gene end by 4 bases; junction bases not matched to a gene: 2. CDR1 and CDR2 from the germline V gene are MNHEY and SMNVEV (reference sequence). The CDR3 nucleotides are TGTGCCAGCAGTTGGACTAGCGGGGAATACGAGCAGTACTTC. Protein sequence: CASSWTSGEYEQYF.